This TCR beta chain came from a study of CD8+ T cells in alopecia areata. Notes on the study in general: Compared with mice, patients displayed less clear TCR sharing, possibly for HLA-related reasons. Lesional scalp, especially alopecia totalis/universalis, showed higher clonality than normal scalp.

The CDR3 contains 18 residues. V was shortened by 0 bases and J by 1 base, with 19 bases between the two germline ends. Germline V lookup: CDR1 SGDLS, CDR2 YYNGEE. Points on this clone: Its antigen remains unknown.

Isolated RNA was reverse transcribed into cDNA used as the sequencing template. Clones were read by immunoSEQ multiplex PCR, and TCRdb kept only the in-frame ones, dropping some. The table records 7,500 to 8,000 clones, approximately 67% of them present only once. Researchers gathered lesional scalp punch biopsies and peripheral blood from patients with alopecia areata. V usage is TRBV9 and J usage is TRBJ1-1; D gene unclear. This TCR came from a human donor with alopecia areata. Sequenced here: skin, sampled at week 0. CDR3 DNA sequence: TGTGCCAGCAGCGTAGGGTCCAACTTCCGACACCCGAACACTGAAGCTTTCTTT. It encodes CASSVGSNFRHPNTEAFF.